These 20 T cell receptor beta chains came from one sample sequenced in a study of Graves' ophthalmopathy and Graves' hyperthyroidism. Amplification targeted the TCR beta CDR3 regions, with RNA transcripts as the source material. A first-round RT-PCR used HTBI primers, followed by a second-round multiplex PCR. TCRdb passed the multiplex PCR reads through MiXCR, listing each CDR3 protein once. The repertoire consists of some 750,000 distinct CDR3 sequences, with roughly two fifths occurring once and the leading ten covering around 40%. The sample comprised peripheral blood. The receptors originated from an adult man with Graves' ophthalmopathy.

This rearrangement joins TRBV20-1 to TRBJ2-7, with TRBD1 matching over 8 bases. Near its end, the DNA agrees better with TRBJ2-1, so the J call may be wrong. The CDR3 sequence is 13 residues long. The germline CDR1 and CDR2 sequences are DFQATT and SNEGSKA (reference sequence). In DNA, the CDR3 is TGCAGTGCTGGTCGACAGGGGACCTACGAGCAGTTCTTC. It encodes CSAGRQGTYEQFF.

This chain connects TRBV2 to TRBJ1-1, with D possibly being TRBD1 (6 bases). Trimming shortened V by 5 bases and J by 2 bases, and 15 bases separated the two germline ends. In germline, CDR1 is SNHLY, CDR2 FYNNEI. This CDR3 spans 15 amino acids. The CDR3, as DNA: TGTGCCAGCAGTAAGGAGATGACAGGAAACACTGAAGCTTTCTTT. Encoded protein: CASSKEMTGNTEAFF. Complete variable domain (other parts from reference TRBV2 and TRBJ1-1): EPEVTQTPSHQVTQMGQEVILRCVPISNHLYFYWYRQILGQKVEFLVSFYNNEISEKSEIFDDQFSVERPDGSNFTLKIRSTKLEDSAMYFCASSKEMTGNTEAFFGQGTRLTVV.

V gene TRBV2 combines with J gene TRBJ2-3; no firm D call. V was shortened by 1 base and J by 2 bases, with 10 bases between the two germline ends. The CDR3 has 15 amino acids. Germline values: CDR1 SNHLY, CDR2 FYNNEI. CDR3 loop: CASSEVPGATDTQYF. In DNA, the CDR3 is TGTGCCAGCAGTGAAGTCCCAGGAGCCACAGATACGCAGTATTTT.

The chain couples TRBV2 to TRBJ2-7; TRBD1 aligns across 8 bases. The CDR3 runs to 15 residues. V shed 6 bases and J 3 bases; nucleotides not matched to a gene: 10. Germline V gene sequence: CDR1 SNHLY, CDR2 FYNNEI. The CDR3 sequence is CASREGQVANYEQYF. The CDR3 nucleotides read TGTGCCAGCAGAGAGGGACAGGTCGCCAACTACGAGCAGTACTTC. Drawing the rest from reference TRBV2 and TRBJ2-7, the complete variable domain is EPEVTQTPSHQVTQMGQEVILRCVPISNHLYFYWYRQILGQKVEFLVSFYNNEISEKSEIFDDQFSVERPDGSNFTLKIRSTKLEDSAMYFCASREGQVANYEQYFGPGTRLTVT.

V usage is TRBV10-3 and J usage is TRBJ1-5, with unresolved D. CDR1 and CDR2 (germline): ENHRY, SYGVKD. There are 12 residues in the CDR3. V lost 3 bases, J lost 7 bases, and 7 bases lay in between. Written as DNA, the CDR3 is TGTGCCATCAGTGAAGTGGGACAGCCCCAGCATTTT. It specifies CAISEVGQPQHF.

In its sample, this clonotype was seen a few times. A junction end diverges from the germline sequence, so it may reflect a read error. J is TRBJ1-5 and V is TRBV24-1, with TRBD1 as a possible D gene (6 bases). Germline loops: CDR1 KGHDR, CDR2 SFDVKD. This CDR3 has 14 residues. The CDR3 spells CASSPRGLQQPQHF. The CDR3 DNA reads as TGTGCCAGCAGTCCCCGGGGGCTTCAGCAGCCCCAGCATTTT.

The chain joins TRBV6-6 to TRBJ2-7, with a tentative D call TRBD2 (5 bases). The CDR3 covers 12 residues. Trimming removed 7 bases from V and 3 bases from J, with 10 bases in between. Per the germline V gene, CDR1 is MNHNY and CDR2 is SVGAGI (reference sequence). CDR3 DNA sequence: TGTGCCAGCACGGGGTTGGGCTACGAGCAGTACTTC. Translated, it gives CASTGLGYEQYF.

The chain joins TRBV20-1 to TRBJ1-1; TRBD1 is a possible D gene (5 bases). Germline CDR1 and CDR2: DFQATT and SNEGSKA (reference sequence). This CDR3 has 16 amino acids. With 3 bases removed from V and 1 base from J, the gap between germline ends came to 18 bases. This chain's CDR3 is CSARMVVRVRNTEAFF. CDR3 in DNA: TGCAGTGCTAGGATGGTCGTCAGGGTCCGGAACACTGAAGCTTTCTTT.

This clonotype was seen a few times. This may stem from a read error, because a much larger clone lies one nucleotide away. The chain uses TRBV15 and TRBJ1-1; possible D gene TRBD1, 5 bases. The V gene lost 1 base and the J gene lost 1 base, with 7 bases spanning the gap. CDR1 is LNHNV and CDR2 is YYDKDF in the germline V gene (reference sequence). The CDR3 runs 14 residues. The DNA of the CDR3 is TGTGCCACCAGCAGAGGAGGACAGAACACTGAAGCTTTCTTT. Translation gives CATSRGGQNTEAFF.

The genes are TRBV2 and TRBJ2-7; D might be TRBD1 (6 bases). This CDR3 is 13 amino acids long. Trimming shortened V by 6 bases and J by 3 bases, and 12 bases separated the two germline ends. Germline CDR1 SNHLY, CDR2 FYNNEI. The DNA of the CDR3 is TGTGCCAGCAGGCAGACAGGAAACTACGAGCAGTACTTC. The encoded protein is CASRQTGNYEQYF.

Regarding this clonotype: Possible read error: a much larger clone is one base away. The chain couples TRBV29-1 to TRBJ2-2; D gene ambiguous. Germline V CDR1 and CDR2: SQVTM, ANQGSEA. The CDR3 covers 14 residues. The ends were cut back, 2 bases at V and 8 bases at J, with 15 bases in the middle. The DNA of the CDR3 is TGCAGCGTTGAAAAAGGCACGCTTGTGGGGGAGCTGTTTTTT. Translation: CSVEKGTLVGELFF.

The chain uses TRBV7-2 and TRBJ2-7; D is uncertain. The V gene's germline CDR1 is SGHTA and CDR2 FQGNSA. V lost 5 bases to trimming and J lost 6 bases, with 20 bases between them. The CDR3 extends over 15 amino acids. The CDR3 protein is CASSLNRPKPFEQYF. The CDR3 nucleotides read TGTGCCAGCAGCCTCAATCGACCCAAGCCCTTCGAGCAGTACTTC.

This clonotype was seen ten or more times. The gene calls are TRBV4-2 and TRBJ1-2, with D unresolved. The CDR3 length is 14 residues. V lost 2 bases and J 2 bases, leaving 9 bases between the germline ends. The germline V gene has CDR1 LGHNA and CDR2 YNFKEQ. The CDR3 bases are TGTGCCAGCAGCCAAAAGGACGGGAACTATGGCTACACCTTC. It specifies CASSQKDGNYGYTF.

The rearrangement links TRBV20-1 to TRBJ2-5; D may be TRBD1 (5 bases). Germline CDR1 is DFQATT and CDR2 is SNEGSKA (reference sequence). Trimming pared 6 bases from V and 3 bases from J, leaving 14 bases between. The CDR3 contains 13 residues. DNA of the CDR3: TGCAGTGCCACCCGGACAACAAAAGAGACCCAGTACTTC. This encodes CSATRTTKETQYF.

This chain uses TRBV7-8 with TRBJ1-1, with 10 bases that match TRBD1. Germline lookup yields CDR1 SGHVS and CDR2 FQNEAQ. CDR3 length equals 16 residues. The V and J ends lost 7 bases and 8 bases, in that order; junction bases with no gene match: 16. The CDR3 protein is CASIIGVPGTGEEAFF. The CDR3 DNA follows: TGTGCCAGCATCATAGGGGTCCCCGGGACAGGGGAGGAAGCTTTCTTT.

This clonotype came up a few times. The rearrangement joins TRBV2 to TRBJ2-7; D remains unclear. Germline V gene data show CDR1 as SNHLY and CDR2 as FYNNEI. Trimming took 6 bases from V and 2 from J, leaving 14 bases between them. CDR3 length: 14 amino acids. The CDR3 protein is CASSSRGDTYEQYF. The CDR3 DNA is TGTGCCAGCAGCTCCCGTGGAGATACCTACGAGCAGTACTTC.

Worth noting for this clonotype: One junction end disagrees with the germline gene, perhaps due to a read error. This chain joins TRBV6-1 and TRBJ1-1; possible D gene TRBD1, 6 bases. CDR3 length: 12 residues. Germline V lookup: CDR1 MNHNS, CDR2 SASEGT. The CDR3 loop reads CVSPRGDTEAFF. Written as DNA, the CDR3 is TGTGTCAGCCCCAGGGGCGACACTGAAGCTTTCTTT.

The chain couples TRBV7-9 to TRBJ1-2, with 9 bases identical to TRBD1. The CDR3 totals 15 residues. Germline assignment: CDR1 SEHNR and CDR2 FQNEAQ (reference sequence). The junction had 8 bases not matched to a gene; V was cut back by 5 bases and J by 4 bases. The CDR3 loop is CASSPETGGVYGYTF. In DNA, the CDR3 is TGTGCCAGCAGCCCAGAGACAGGGGGGGTCTATGGCTACACCTTC.

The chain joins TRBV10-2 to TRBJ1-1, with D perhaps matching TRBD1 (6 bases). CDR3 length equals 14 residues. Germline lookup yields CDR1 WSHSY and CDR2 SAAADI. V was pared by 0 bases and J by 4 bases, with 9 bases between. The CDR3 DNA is TGCGCCAGCAGTGAGTCCCAGGGGCGCACTGAAGCTTTCTTT. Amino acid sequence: CASSESQGRTEAFF.

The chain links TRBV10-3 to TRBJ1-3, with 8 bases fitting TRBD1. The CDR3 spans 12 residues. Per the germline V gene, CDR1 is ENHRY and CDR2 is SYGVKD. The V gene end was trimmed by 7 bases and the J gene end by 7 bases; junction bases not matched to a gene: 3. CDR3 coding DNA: TGTGCCATCACTGGACAGGGTAACACCATATATTTT. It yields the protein CAITGQGNTIYF.